The text below deals with one TCR beta chain. Antigen unknown. The sample is drawn from a study of cytomegalovirus exposure and HLA in healthy donors. This PCR relied on a set of 60 Vbeta primers and 13 Jbeta primers. Some clones are missing from TCRdb's copy, which holds only in-frame ones; the method was immunoSEQ multiplex PCR. The data show 140,000 to 150,000 clones, 80% to 85% seen once. Points from the study as a whole: Clonal expansion, a later analysis showed, was greater in HLA-associated TCR beta chains than in equally common others.

The source is a woman in her twenties or thirties in good health and CMV-seronegative. Sequencing was done on a sample of PBMCs.

The CDR3 nucleotides read TGTGCCAGTACCCGAACGGGACAGAGGTACTCACCCCTCCACTTT. Protein product: CASTRTGQRYSPLHF. The rearrangement links TRBV19 to TRBJ1-6; TRBD1 aligns across 7 bases. This CDR3 spans 15 amino acids. Per germline, CDR1 LNHDA and CDR2 SQIVND (reference sequence). V lost 7 bases to trimming and J lost 10 bases; unmatched junction nucleotides: 13.